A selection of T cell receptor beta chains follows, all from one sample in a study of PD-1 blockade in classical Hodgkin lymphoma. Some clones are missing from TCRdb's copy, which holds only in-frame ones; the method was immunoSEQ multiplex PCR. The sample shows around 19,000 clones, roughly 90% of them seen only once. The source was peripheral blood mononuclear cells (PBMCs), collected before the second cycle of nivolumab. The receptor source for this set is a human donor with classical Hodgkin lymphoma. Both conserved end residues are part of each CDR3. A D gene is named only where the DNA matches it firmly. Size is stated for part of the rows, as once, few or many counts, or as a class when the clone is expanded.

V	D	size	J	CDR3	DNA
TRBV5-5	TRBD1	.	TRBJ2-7	CASSSSQGMEYYEQYF	TGTGCCAGCAGCTCCTCACAGGGGATGGAGTATTACGAGCAGTACTTC
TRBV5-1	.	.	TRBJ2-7	CASSMQGSGYEQYF	TGCGCCAGCAGCATGCAGGGGTCGGGCTACGAGCAGTACTTC
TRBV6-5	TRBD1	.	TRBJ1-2	CASSPQGWANYGYTF	TGTGCCAGCAGTCCACAGGGGTGGGCTAACTATGGCTACACCTTC
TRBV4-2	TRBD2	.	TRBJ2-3	CASSQAPLAGGSTDTQYF	TGTGCCAGCAGCCAAGCCCCACTAGCGGGGGGATCCACAGATACGCAGTATTTT
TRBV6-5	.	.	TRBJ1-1	CASSPRLNTEAFF	TGTGCCAGCAGTCCTAGGTTGAACACTGAAGCTTTCTTT
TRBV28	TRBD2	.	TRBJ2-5	CASSGTSGGLIETQYF	TGTGCCAGCAGTGGGACTAGCGGGGGTTTAATAGAGACCCAGTACTTC
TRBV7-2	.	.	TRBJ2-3	CASSPIGRTDTQYF	TGTGCCAGCAGCCCAATCGGCCGCACAGATACGCAGTATTTT
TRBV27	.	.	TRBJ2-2	CASSLSTWEGDTGELFF	TGTGCCAGCAGTTTATCGACGTGGGAAGGGGACACCGGGGAGCTGTTTTTT
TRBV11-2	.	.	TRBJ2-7	CASSLGAGSYEQYF	TGTGCCAGCAGCTTAGGGGCGGGGAGCTACGAGCAGTACTTC
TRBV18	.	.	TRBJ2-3	CASSLRTGGSTDTQYF	TGTGCCAGCTCACTCAGGACTGGAGGAAGCACAGATACGCAGTATTTT
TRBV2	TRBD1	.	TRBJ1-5	CASSDRTGGGQPQHF	TGTGCCAGCAGTGACAGGACAGGGGGCGGTCAGCCCCAGCATTTT
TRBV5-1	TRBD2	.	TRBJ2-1	CASSLAGEGYNEQFF	TGCGCCAGCAGCTTGGCTGGGGAGGGCTACAATGAGCAGTTCTTC
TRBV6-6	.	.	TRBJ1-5	CASGTGHYSNQPQHF	TGTGCCAGCGGGACGGGACACTATAGCAATCAGCCCCAGCATTTT
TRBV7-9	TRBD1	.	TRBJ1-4	CASSLDRGLTNEKLFF	TGTGCCAGCAGCCTAGACAGGGGGCTGACTAATGAAAAACTGTTTTTT
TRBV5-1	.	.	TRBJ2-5	CASSLPNGVQETRYF	TGCGCCAGCAGCTTGCCCAACGGAGTACAAGAGACCCGGTACTTC
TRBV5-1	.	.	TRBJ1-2	CASSLGQNNYGYTF	TGCGCCAGCAGCCTCGGACAGAATAACTATGGCTACACCTTC
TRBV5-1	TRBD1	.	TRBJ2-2	CASSFGQGNTGELFF	TGCGCCAGCAGCTTTGGACAGGGAAACACCGGGGAGCTGTTTTTT
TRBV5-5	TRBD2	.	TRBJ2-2	CASSSDHRGVRGGELFF	TGTGCCAGCAGCTCAGATCACCGGGGGGTACGAGGCGGGGAGCTGTTTTTT
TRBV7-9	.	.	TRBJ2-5	CASSLVETIQETQYF	TGTGCCAGCAGCTTAGTTGAAACTATTCAAGAGACCCAGTACTTC
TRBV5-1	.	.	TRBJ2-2	CATSNQGEAGELFF	TGCGCCACCTCAAACCAAGGGGAAGCCGGGGAGCTGTTTTTT
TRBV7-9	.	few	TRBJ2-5	CASSLSGWRETQYF	TGTGCCAGCAGCTTATCCGGATGGCGGGAGACCCAGTACTTC
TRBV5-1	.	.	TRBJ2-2	CASSLGQNTGELFF	TGCGCCAGCAGCTTGGGACAAAACACCGGGGAGCTGTTTTTT
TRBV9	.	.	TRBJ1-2	CASRGIRYGYTF	TGTGCCAGCAGGGGTATACGGTATGGCTACACCTTC
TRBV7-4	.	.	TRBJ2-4	CASSQYIQYF	TGTGCCAGCAGCCAGTACATTCAGTACTTC
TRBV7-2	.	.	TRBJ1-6	CASSFGGSYSPLHF	TGTGCCAGCAGCTTCGGGGGCAGTTATTCACCCCTCCACTTT
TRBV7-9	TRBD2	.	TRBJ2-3	CASSLVAGSTDTQYF	TGTGCCAGCAGCTTGGTAGCGGGAAGCACAGATACGCAGTATTTT
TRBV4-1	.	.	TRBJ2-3	CASSQGFGRTTDTQYF	TGCGCCAGCAGCCAAGGCTTCGGGCGAACCACAGATACGCAGTATTTT
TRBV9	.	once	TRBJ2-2	CASSVVIRRNTGELFF	TGTGCCAGCAGCGTAGTTATCAGGAGGAACACCGGGGAGCTGTTTTTT
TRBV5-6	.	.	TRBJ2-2	CASSSFGLVTGELFF	TGTGCCAGCAGCTCTTTCGGGTTAGTAACCGGGGAGCTGTTTTTT
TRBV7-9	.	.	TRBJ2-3	CASSSTGRDTQYF	TGTGCCAGCAGCTCAACAGGGAGGGATACGCAGTATTTT
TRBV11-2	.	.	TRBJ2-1	CASSLPSVSSRGEQFF	TGTGCCAGCAGCTTACCCAGCGTATCTTCCCGGGGGGAGCAGTTCTTC
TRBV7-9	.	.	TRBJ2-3	CASSSEIGDTQYF	TGTGCCAGCAGCTCCGAGATCGGAGATACGCAGTATTTT
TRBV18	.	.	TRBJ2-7	CASSPGTADGEQYF	TGTGCCAGCTCACCGGGGACGGCGGATGGCGAGCAGTACTTC
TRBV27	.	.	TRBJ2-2	CASSFDSIGELFF	TGTGCCAGCAGTTTCGACAGCATCGGGGAGCTGTTTTTT
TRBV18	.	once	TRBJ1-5	CASSPSLGLASNQPQHF	TGTGCCAGCTCACCAAGCCTAGGGTTGGCGAGCAATCAGCCCCAGCATTTT
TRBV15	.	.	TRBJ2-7	CATSRDRGYEQYF	TGTGCCACCAGCAGAGATCGGGGTTACGAGCAGTACTTC
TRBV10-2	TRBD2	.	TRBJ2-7	CASSEVLAGYYEQYF	TGCGCCAGCAGTGAAGTGCTAGCGGGGTACTACGAGCAGTACTTC
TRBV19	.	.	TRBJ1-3	CASSVGRSSGNTIYF	TGTGCCAGTAGCGTTGGTCGATCCTCTGGAAACACCATATATTTT
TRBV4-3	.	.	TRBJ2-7	CASSQDLQTSYEQYF	TGCGCCAGCAGCCAAGATCTACAGACTTCCTACGAGCAGTACTTC
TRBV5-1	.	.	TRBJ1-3	CASSLGISGNTIYF	TGCGCCAGCAGCTTGGGGATCTCTGGAAACACCATATATTTT
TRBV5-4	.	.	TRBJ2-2	CASSSPGNGELFF	TGTGCCAGCAGCTCACCAGGGAACGGGGAGCTGTTTTTT
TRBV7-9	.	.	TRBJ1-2	CASSFTDNYGYTF	TGTGCCAGCAGCTTTACAGATAACTATGGCTACACCTTC
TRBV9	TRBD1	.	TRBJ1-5	CASSVEGQGHQPQHF	TGTGCCAGCAGCGTAGAGGGACAGGGACATCAGCCCCAGCATTTT
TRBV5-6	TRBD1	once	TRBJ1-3	CASSLYRGAGNTIYF	TGTGCCAGCAGCTTGTACAGGGGGGCTGGAAACACCATATATTTT
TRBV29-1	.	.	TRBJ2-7	CSVMRGGRYEQYF	TGCAGCGTGATGAGGGGGGGCCGGTACGAGCAGTACTTC
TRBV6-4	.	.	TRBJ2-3	CARRKRLGTDTQYF	TGTGCCAGGAGGAAGCGGTTAGGCACAGATACGCAGTATTTT
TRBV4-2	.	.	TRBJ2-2	CASSQDSMYSGVVAGELFF	TGTGCCAGCAGCCAAGATTCCATGTATTCTGGGGTAGTAGCCGGGGAGCTGTTTTTT
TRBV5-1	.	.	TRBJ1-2	CASSFGQTNYGYTF	TGCGCCAGCAGCTTCGGACAAACTAACTATGGCTACACCTTC
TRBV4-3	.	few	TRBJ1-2	CASSQDRPGARTF	TGCGCCAGCAGCCAAGACCGACCAGGGGCCAGGACCTTC
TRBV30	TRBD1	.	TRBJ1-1	CAWNEQGAGEAFF	TGTGCCTGGAACGAACAGGGGGCCGGGGAAGCTTTCTTT
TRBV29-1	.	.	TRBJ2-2	CSVEVTGELFF	TGCAGCGTTGAGGTCACCGGGGAGCTGTTTTTT
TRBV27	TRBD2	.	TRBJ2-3	CASSVAGSSAAQYF	TGTGCCAGCAGTGTAGCGGGTTCTTCGGCGGCGCAGTATTTT
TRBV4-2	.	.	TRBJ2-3	CASSQGVGTDTQYF	TGTGCCAGCAGCCAAGGAGTGGGGACAGATACGCAGTATTTT
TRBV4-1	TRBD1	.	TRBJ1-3	CASSQTLTRGPGNTIYF	TGCGCCAGCAGCCAAACTTTAACCAGGGGGCCAGGAAACACCATATATTTT
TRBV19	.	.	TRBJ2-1	CASSKWTDPGNEQFF	TGTGCCAGTAGTAAATGGACAGATCCAGGCAATGAGCAGTTCTTC
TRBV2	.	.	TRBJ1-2	CASSGDKIYGYTF	TGTGCCAGCAGTGGAGACAAGATCTATGGCTACACCTTC
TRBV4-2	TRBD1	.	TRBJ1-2	CASSQDRQGSLGYTF	TGTGCCAGCAGCCAAGACCGACAGGGCTCTCTTGGCTACACCTTC